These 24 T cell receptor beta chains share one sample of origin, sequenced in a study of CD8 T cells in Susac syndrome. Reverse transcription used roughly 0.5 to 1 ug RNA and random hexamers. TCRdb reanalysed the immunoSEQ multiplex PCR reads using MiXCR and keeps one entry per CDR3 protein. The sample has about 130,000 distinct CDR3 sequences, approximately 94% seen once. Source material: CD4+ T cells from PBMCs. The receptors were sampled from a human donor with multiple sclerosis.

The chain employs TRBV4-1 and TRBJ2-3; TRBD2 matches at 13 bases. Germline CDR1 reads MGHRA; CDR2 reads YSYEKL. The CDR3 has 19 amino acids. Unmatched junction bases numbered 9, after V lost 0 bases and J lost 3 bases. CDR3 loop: CASSQDSLLAGGPTDTQYF. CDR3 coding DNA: TGCGCCAGCAGCCAAGACTCGTTACTAGCGGGAGGGCCAACAGATACGCAGTATTTT.

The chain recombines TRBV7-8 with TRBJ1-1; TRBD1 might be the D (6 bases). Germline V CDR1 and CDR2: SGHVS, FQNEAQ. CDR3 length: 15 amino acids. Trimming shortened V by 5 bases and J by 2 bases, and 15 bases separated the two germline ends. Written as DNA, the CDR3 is TGTGCCAGCAGCCCCCTAGGACAGCACAACACTGAAGCTTTCTTT. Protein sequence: CASSPLGQHNTEAFF.

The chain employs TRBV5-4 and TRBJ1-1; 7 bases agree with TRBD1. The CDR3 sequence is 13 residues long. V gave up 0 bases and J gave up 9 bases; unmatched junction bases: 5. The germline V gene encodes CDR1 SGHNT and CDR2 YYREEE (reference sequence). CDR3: CASSLGQGLQAFF. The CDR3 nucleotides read TGTGCCAGCAGCTTGGGACAGGGTCTTCAAGCTTTCTTT.

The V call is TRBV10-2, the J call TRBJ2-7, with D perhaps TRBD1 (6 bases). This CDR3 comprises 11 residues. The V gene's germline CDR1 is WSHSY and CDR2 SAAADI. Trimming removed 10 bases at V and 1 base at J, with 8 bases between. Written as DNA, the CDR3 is TGCGCCACCAGGGGATCCTACGAGCAGTACTTC. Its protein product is CATRGSYEQYF.

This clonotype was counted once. The CDR3 nucleotides read TGTGCCAGCAGGCCCCGGGCAGGGAGGTTCGGCTATGGCTACACCTTC. The encoded protein is CASRPRAGRFGYGYTF. The J gene is TRBJ1-2, the V gene TRBV12-3 or TRBV12-4; D perhaps matches TRBD1 (5 bases). CDR3 length equals 16 residues. V dropped 6 bases and J dropped 4 bases, with 21 bases sitting between them.

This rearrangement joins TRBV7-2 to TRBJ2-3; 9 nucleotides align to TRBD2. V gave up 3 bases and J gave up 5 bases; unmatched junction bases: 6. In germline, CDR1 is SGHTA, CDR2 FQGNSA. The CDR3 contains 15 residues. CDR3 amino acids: CASSFGGRAGDTQYF. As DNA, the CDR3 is TGTGCCAGCAGCTTTGGCGGGAGGGCCGGAGATACGCAGTATTTT.

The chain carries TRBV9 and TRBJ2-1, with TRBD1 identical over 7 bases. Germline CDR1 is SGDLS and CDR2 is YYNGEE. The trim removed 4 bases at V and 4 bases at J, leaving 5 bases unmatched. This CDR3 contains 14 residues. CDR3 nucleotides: TGTGCCAGCAGCCCCCGGGGACAGTACAATGAGCAGTTCTTC. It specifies CASSPRGQYNEQFF.

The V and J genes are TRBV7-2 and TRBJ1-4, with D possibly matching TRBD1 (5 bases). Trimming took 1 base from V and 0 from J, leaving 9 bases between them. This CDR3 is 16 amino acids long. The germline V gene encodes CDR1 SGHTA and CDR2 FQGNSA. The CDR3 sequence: CASSLVLGPTNEKLFF. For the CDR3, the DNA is TGTGCCAGCAGCTTAGTGTTGGGACCAACTAATGAAAAACTGTTTTTT.

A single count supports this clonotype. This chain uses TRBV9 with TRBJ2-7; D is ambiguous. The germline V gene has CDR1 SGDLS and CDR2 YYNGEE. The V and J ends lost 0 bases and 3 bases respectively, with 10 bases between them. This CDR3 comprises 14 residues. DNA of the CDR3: TGTGCCAGCAGCGTAGGGACGCTGCACTACGAGCAGTACTTC. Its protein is CASSVGTLHYEQYF.

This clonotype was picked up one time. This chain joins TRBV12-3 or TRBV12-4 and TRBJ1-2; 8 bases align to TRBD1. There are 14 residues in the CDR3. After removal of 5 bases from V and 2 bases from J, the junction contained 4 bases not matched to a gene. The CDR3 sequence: CASSKQGVNYGYTF. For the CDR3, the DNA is TGTGCCAGCAGTAAACAGGGGGTGAACTATGGCTACACCTTC.

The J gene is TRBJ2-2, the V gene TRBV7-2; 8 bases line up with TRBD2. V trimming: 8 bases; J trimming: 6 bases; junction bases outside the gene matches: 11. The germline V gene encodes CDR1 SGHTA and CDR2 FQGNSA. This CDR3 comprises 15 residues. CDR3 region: CASPKRGPNPGELFF. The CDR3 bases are TGTGCCAGCCCAAAGCGGGGGCCAAACCCCGGGGAGCTGTTTTTT. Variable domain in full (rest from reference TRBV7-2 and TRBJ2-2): GAGVSQSPSNKVTEKGKDVELRCDPISGHTALYWYRQSLGQGLEFLIYFQGNSAPDKSGLPSDRFSAERTGGSVSTLTIQRTQQEDSAVYLCASPKRGPNPGELFFGEGSRLTVL.

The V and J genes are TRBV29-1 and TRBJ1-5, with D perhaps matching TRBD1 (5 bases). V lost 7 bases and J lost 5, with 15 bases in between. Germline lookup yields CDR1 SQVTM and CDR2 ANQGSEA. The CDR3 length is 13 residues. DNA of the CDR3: TGCAGCGCGACGTGGGGGGTAGATCAGCCCCAGCATTTT. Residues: CSATWGVDQPQHF.

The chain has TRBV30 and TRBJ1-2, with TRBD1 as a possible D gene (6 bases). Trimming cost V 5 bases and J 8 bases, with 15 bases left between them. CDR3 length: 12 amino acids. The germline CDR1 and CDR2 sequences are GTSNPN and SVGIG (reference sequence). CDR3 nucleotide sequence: TGTGCCTGGCTCCGACAGGTCGGAGGCTACACCTTC. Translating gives CAWLRQVGGYTF. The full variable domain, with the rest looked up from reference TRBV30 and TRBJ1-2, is SQTIHQWPATLVQPVGSPLSLECTVEGTSNPNLYWYRQAAGRGLQLLFYSVGIGQISSEVPQNLSASRPQDRQFILSSKKLLLSDSGFYLCAWLRQVGGYTFGSGTRLTVV.

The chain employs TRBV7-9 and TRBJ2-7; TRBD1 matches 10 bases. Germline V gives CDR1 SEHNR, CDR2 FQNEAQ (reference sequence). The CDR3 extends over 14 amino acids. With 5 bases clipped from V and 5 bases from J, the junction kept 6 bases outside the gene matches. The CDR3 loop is CASSRNGQGDEQYF. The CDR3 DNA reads TGTGCCAGCAGCCGAAATGGACAGGGGGACGAGCAGTACTTC. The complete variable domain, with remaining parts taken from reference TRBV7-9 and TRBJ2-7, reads DTGVSQNPRHKITKRGQNVTFRCDPISEHNRLYWYRQTLGQGPEFLTYFQNEAQLEKSRLLSDRFSAERPKGSFSTLEIQRTEQGDSAMYLCASSRNGQGDEQYFGPGTRLTVT.

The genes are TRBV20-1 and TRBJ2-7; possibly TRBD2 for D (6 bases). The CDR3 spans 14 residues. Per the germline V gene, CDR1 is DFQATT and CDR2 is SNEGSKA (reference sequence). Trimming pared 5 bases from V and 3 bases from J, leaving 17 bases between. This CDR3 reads CSAPLKGRDYEQYF. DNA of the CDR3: TGCAGTGCTCCCCTCAAGGGGCGGGACTACGAGCAGTACTTC.

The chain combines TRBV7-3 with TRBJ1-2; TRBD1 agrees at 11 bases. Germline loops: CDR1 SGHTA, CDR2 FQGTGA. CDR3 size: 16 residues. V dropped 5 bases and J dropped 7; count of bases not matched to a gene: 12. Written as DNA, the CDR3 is TGTGCCAGCAGCGCAACAAGGACAGGGGGCGGTGGTGGCTACACCTTC. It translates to CASSATRTGGGGGYTF.

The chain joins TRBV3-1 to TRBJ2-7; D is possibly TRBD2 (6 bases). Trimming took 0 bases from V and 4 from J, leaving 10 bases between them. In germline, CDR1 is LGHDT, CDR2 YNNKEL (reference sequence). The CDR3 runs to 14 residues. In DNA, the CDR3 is TGTGCCAGCAGCCAAGATTGGAGCGGGTACGAGCAGTACTTC. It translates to CASSQDWSGYEQYF.

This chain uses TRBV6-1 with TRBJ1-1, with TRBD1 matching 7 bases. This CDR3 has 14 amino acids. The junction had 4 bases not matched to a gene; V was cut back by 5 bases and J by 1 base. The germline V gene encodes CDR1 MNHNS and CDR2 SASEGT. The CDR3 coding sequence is TGTGCCAGCAGTACAGGGGTATCGAACACTGAAGCTTTCTTT. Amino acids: CASSTGVSNTEAFF.

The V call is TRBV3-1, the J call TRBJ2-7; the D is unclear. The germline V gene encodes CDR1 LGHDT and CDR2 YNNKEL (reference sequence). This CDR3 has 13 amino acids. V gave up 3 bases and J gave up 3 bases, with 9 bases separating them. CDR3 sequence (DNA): TGTGCCAGCAGCCATCCCCCTCTCTACGAGCAGTACTTC. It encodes CASSHPPLYEQYF.

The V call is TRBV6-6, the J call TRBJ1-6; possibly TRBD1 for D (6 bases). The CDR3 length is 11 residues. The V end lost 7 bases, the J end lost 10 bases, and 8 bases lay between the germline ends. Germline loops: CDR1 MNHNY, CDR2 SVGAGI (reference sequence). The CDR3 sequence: CASKGESPLHF. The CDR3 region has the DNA TGTGCCAGCAAGGGGGAATCACCCCTCCACTTT.

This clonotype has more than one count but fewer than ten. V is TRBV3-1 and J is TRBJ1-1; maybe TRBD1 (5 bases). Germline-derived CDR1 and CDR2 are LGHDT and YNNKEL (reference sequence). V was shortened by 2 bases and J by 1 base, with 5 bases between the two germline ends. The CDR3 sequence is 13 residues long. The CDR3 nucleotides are TGTGCCAGCAGCCAACAGGGGAACACTGAAGCTTTCTTT. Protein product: CASSQQGNTEAFF. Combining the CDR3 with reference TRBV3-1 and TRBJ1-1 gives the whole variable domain DTAVSQTPKYLVTQMGNDKSIKCEQNLGHDTMYWYKQDSKKFLKIMFSYNNKELIINETVPNRFSPKSPDKAHLNLHINSLELGDSAVYFCASSQQGNTEAFFGQGTRLTVV.

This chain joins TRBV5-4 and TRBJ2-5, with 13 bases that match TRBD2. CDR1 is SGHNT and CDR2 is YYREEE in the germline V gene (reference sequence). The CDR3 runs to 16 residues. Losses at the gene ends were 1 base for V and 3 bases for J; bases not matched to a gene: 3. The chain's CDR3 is CASSLTGLAGKETQYF. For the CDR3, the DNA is TGTGCCAGCAGCTTGACGGGACTAGCGGGAAAAGAGACCCAGTACTTC.

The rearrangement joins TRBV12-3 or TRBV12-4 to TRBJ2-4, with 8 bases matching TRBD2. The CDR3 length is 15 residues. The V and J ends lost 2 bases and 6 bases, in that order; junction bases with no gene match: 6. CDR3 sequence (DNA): TGTGCCAGCAGTTTACAGGCGGGGGGCCTAAACATTCAGTACTTC. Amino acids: CASSLQAGGLNIQYF.

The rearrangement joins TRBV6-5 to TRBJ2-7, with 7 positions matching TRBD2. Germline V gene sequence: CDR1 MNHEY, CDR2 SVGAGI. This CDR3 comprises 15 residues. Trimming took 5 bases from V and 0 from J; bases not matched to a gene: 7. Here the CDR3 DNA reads TGTGCCAGCAGTCCGGGAGGTCCCAGCTCCTACGAGCAGTACTTC. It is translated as CASSPGGPSSYEQYF.